Listed here are 15 T cell receptor beta chains from one sample, sequenced in a study of a mutant IDH1 vaccine in newly diagnosed glioma. Their antigen targets remain unknown. Sequencing used immunoSEQ multiplex PCR; TCRdb keeps in-frame clones, though not all of them. This sample has fewer than 45,000 clones, with around 76% found just once. The time point was: week 23, last vaccination. Every vaccination contained 300 ug of the mutant IDH1 20-mer peptide and was paired with topical imiquimod. The sample in question was PBMCs, obtained from a glioma patient whose treatment included an IDH1 peptide vaccine. The receptors originated from a middle-aged woman with glioma. Some clones in this sample may be carry-over from other donors' samples.

The chain joins TRBV25-1 to TRBJ1-2, with 8 bases fitting TRBD1. V was pared by 4 bases and J by 3 bases, with 4 bases of the junction left unmatched. Germline V CDR1 and CDR2: MGHDK, SYGVNS. This CDR3 contains 14 residues. The CDR3 nucleotides read TGTGCCAGCAGTGTGGACAGGGTGGACTATGGCTACACCTTC. This codes for CASSVDRVDYGYTF.

The V gene is TRBV14, the J gene TRBJ1-1, with D uncertain. The CDR3 has 17 amino acids. V shed 0 bases and J shed 0 bases, with 14 bases lying between them. Germline CDR1 reads SGHDN; CDR2 reads FVKESK. This CDR3 reads CASSQDVGLGLNTEAFF. In nucleotides, the CDR3 is TGTGCCAGCAGCCAAGATGTAGGATTGGGGTTGAACACTGAAGCTTTCTTT.

V and J are TRBV10-3 and TRBJ1-1; TRBD1 matches at 9 bases. The CDR3 runs to 13 residues. Germline CDR1 reads ENHRY; CDR2 reads SYGVKD. Losses at the gene ends were 10 bases for V and 3 bases for J; bases not matched to a gene: 6. CDR3 nucleotides: TGTGCCAACAACAGGGGGCCCGACACTGAAGCTTTCTTT. Translation: CANNRGPDTEAFF.

The V call is TRBV6-4, the J call TRBJ2-3, with TRBD2 matching 13 bases. Germline assignment: CDR1 MRHNA and CDR2 SNTAGT. Trimming took 3 bases from V and 4 from J; bases not matched to a gene: 4. This CDR3 contains 16 residues. The CDR3 bases are TGTGCCAGCAGTGAGGGGGGGACTAGCGGGGCAGATACGCAGTATTTT. This encodes CASSEGGTSGADTQYF.

V and J are TRBV10-3 and TRBJ1-1; 7 nucleotides agree with TRBD1. The V gene's germline CDR1 is ENHRY and CDR2 SYGVKD. The V gene end was trimmed by 11 bases and the J gene end by 5 bases; junction bases not matched to a gene: 17. CDR3 size: 15 residues. The CDR3 here is CASDRAGLTGTEAFF. The CDR3 nucleotides are TGTGCCTCAGACAGGGCTGGACTGACAGGGACTGAAGCTTTCTTT.

In this sample, this clone turned up once. The chain recombines TRBV9 with TRBJ2-7; no reliable D call. Trimming took 0 bases from V and 4 from J, leaving 5 bases between them. The CDR3 consists of 12 residues. Germline V gives CDR1 SGDLS, CDR2 YYNGEE. The CDR3 spells CASSVVRYEQYF. As DNA, the CDR3 is TGTGCCAGCAGCGTAGTCCGGTACGAGCAGTACTTC.

The chain couples TRBV2 to TRBJ2-3, with D maybe TRBD2 (6 bases). The CDR3 runs to 17 residues. Per germline, CDR1 SNHLY and CDR2 FYNNEI. The germline V and J ends were trimmed by 5 bases and 0 bases, with 18 bases remaining between them. DNA of the CDR3: TGTGCCAGCAGTCGGGACTCCCGGGTCGCCAGCACAGATACGCAGTATTTT. It is translated as CASSRDSRVASTDTQYF.

This chain connects TRBV7-9 to TRBJ2-7; possible D gene TRBD2, 5 bases. Germline lookup yields CDR1 SEHNR and CDR2 FQNEAQ (reference sequence). The CDR3 covers 12 residues. V gave up 4 bases and J gave up 7 bases, with 11 bases separating them. CDR3 loop: CASSSYPGEQYF. As DNA, the CDR3 is TGTGCCAGCAGCTCCTACCCGGGAGAGCAGTACTTC.

This clone turned up a few times. This chain links TRBV9 with TRBJ1-1; a possible D gene is TRBD1 (6 bases). CDR3 length: 14 residues. Trimming left V 4 bases short and J 0 bases short, with 10 bases between. Germline assignment: CDR1 SGDLS and CDR2 YYNGEE. This chain's CDR3 is CASSSDRLNTEAFF. CDR3 DNA sequence: TGTGCCAGCAGCTCTGACAGGTTGAACACTGAAGCTTTCTTT.

The J gene is TRBJ1-1, the V gene TRBV7-3; a possible D gene is TRBD1 (5 bases). Germline CDR1 is SGHTA and CDR2 is FQGTGA. The CDR3 has 16 residues. V dropped 1 base and J dropped 1 base, with 13 bases sitting between them. As DNA, the CDR3 is TGTGCCAGCAGCTTAAGGGGCGGGGGTAAGAACACTGAAGCTTTCTTT. Translating gives CASSLRGGGKNTEAFF.

The V and J genes are TRBV5-1 and TRBJ2-2, with 8 bases matching TRBD1. The CDR3 sequence is 15 residues long. The germline gives CDR1 SGHRS, CDR2 YFSETQ. The ends lost 4 bases at V and 7 bases at J; junction bases unmatched: 9. This CDR3 is CASSQDQGAGGELFF. The CDR3 DNA reads TGCGCCAGCAGCCAGGACCAGGGGGCGGGCGGGGAGCTGTTTTTT.

The chain combines TRBV9 with TRBJ2-1, with D perhaps matching TRBD1 (6 bases). CDR1 and CDR2 (germline): SGDLS, YYNGEE. V lost 4 bases and J lost 6, with 17 bases in between. CDR3 length: 15 amino acids. The CDR3 bases are TGTGCCAGCAGCTTCGAGTGGGGGCCTCCCAATGAGCAGTTCTTC. Translation gives CASSFEWGPPNEQFF.

The rearrangement uses TRBV4-3 and TRBJ2-5, with D maybe TRBD2 (6 bases). CDR3 length: 15 amino acids. V dropped 0 bases and J dropped 2 bases, with 10 bases sitting between them. Per the germline V gene, CDR1 is LGHNA and CDR2 is YSLEER. The CDR3, as DNA: TGCGCCAGCAGCCAAGATCCCGGGACTCAAGAGACCCAGTACTTC. It encodes CASSQDPGTQETQYF.

This clone has only a few counts. The junction does not match germline at one end; this may be a read error. The chain couples TRBV28 to TRBJ1-1; D gene unclear. Germline V lookup: CDR1 MDHEN, CDR2 SYDVKM. CDR3 size: 11 residues. The CDR3: CASRRNSEAFF. Written as DNA, the CDR3 is TGTGCCAGCAGACGGAACTCTGAAGCTTTCTTT.

V usage is TRBV6-6 and J usage is TRBJ2-7; D is perhaps TRBD2 (6 bases). There are 13 residues in the CDR3. Deletions cut 2 bases from V and 9 bases from J, with 14 bases between. The V gene's germline CDR1 is MNHNY and CDR2 SVGAGI (reference sequence). The CDR3 sequence is CASSYPDREPQYF. Here the CDR3 DNA reads TGTGCCAGCAGTTACCCCGACCGGGAGCCGCAGTACTTC.